Shown below are 18 T cell receptor beta chains from a single sample sequenced in a study of T cells after posttransplantation cyclophosphamide. Busulfan-fludarabine conditioning, marrow transplant, and cyclophosphamide on days +3 and +4 were administered. Generated by immunoSEQ multiplex PCR, the TCRdb table keeps only in-frame clones and is missing some. The repertoire includes about 2,600 clones, less than 75% of them detected once, and about 27% sits in the top ten. This sample comprised PBMCs, obtained 30 days after allogeneic stem cell transplant with posttransplant cyclophosphamide. The source is a female patient in her fifties or sixties who received an allogeneic stem cell transplant from a related donor, was CMV-positive, and had no GVHD. Some T cells may be the graft donor's.

This clone occurred once. The gene calls are TRBV4-1 and TRBJ1-4, with D hard to call. CDR3 length: 14 residues. V was cut by 1 base and J by 6 bases, with 9 bases left in between. CDR1 is MGHRA and CDR2 is YSYEKL in the germline V gene. This chain's CDR3 is CASSQGGNHEKLFF. The CDR3 DNA follows: TGCGCCAGCAGCCAAGGAGGGAATCATGAAAAACTGTTTTTT.

The chain combines TRBV30 with TRBJ2-7, with D perhaps matching TRBD1 (6 bases). From germline, CDR1 is GTSNPN and CDR2 SVGIG (reference sequence). This CDR3 contains 14 residues. V was shortened by 0 bases and J by 0 bases, with 9 bases between the two germline ends. Written as DNA, the CDR3 is TGTGCCTGGAGTGTATTAGGGGGCTCCTACGAGCAGTACTTC. Translation: CAWSVLGGSYEQYF. Looking up the rest from reference TRBV30 and TRBJ2-7 gives the full variable domain: SQTIHQWPATLVQPVGSPLSLECTVEGTSNPNLYWYRQAAGRGLQLLFYSVGIGQISSEVPQNLSASRPQDRQFILSSKKLLLSDSGFYLCAWSVLGGSYEQYFGPGTRLTVT.

The chain couples TRBV6-6 to TRBJ1-1; D possibly corresponds to TRBD1 (6 bases). CDR3 length: 14 residues. V was pared by 5 bases and J by 2 bases, with 12 bases between. CDR1 is MNHNY, CDR2 SVGAGI, per germline (reference sequence). This chain's CDR3 is CASSLRTENTEAFF. In nucleotides, the CDR3 is TGTGCCAGCAGTCTACGGACAGAAAACACTGAAGCTTTCTTT.

The chain carries TRBV28 and TRBJ1-6; D is possibly TRBD1 (6 bases). The germline V and J ends were trimmed by 4 bases and 8 bases, with 15 bases remaining between them. Germline CDR1 and CDR2: MDHEN and SYDVKM. CDR3 length: 15 amino acids. This CDR3 is CASSSGTMLDSPLHF. The CDR3 coding sequence is TGTGCCAGCAGTTCGGGGACAATGTTGGATTCACCCCTCCACTTT.

J is TRBJ2-1 and V is TRBV29-1; TRBD1 matches at 7 bases. The junction had 22 bases not matched to a gene; V was cut back by 1 base and J by 4 bases. CDR1 SQVTM and CDR2 ANQGSEA come from the germline V gene. The length of the CDR3 is 20 residues. The CDR3 coding sequence is TGCAGCGTTGAAGCCCCTCGGGACAGCCGTCCATTATCTGTATACAATGAGCAGTTCTTC. Protein sequence: CSVEAPRDSRPLSVYNEQFF.

By sample share, this clone is medium-sized. The chain links TRBV6-6 to TRBJ1-3; possibly TRBD1 for D (5 bases). V was shortened by 5 bases and J by 0 bases, with 11 bases between the two germline ends. The CDR3 length is 15 residues. Per the germline V gene, CDR1 is MNHNY and CDR2 is SVGAGI (reference sequence). The CDR3 DNA sequence: TGTGCCAGCAGTCGGGACTCCAGCTCTGGAAACACCATATATTTT. Residues: CASSRDSSSGNTIYF.

This chain joins TRBV6-1 and TRBJ2-3, with D unclear. The CDR3 covers 15 residues. Germline CDR1 MNHNS, CDR2 SASEGT. Trimming stripped 10 bases from V and 5 bases from J, with 22 bases between. CDR3 nucleotides: TGTGCCACCCGGATTAGCCCCGATTGGAGAGATACGCAGTATTTT. Protein: CATRISPDWRDTQYF.

The chain combines TRBV9 with TRBJ2-2; 8 bases map to TRBD1. V lost 0 bases to trimming and J lost 1 base; unmatched junction nucleotides: 2. CDR1 and CDR2 from the germline V gene are SGDLS and YYNGEE. The CDR3 is made up of 16 amino acids. The CDR3 protein is CASSVAGTGNTGELFF. DNA for the CDR3: TGTGCCAGCAGCGTAGCTGGGACAGGGAACACCGGGGAGCTGTTTTTT. The complete variable domain, with remaining parts taken from reference TRBV9 and TRBJ2-2, reads DSGVTQTPKHLITATGQRVTLRCSPRSGDLSVYWYQQSLDQGLQFLIQYYNGEERAKGNILERFSAQQFPDLHSELNLSSLELGDSALYFCASSVAGTGNTGELFFGEGSRLTVL.

The gene calls are TRBV7-9 and TRBJ2-7, with 8 bases that match TRBD2. Unmatched junction bases numbered 4, after V lost 1 base and J lost 2 bases. This CDR3 region has 15 residues. From germline, CDR1 is SEHNR and CDR2 FQNEAQ (reference sequence). In DNA form, the CDR3 reads TGTGCCAGCAGCTTAGGGACTAGCAGTCCCTACGAGCAGTACTTC. It yields the protein CASSLGTSSPYEQYF.

The chain has TRBV7-2 and TRBJ1-1, with D unresolved. CDR3 length: 15 residues. V was pared by 5 bases and J by 0 bases, with 13 bases between. The germline V gene encodes CDR1 SGHTA and CDR2 FQGNSA. In nucleotides, the CDR3 is TGTGCCAGCAGCCTAAGAACGAGGATGAACACTGAAGCTTTCTTT. Protein product: CASSLRTRMNTEAFF.

A few counts support this clone. This chain connects TRBV13 to TRBJ1-3, with TRBD1 matching over 8 bases. This CDR3 has 14 residues. J was trimmed by 5 bases and V by 5 bases; bases with no gene match: 5. Germline V gene sequence: CDR1 PRHDT, CDR2 FYEKMQ (reference sequence). The CDR3 is CASSTQGARNTIYF. The CDR3, as DNA: TGTGCCAGCAGCACTCAGGGGGCCCGAAACACCATATATTTT.

There are a few counts of this clone. The chain uses TRBV6-5 and TRBJ2-1, with D possibly being TRBD2 (6 bases). Trimming removed 6 bases from V and 9 bases from J, with 18 bases in between. Germline CDR1 reads MNHEY; CDR2 reads SVGAGI. The CDR3 spans 14 residues. The CDR3: CASSYGGTFGEQFF. CDR3 in DNA: TGTGCCAGCAGCTACGGCGGGACCTTCGGTGAGCAGTTCTTC.

The chain links TRBV28 to TRBJ1-5; D ambiguous. Trimming took 4 bases from V and 2 from J, leaving 9 bases between them. Germline V gene sequence: CDR1 MDHEN, CDR2 SYDVKM. The CDR3 is 14 residues long. CDR3 nucleotides: TGTGCCAGCAGTTCTTACGGGGGCAATCAGCCCCAGCATTTT. This encodes CASSSYGGNQPQHF.

This clone showed up just a few times. The chain uses TRBV6-1 and TRBJ1-5, with TRBD1 as a possible D gene (6 bases). V lost 2 bases, J lost 4 bases, and 15 bases lay in between. The CDR3 covers 16 residues. Germline-derived CDR1 and CDR2 are MNHNS and SASEGT. The CDR3 loop reads CASSEYGRGRNQPQHF. The CDR3 coding sequence is TGTGCCAGCAGTGAATACGGCAGGGGACGGAATCAGCCCCAGCATTTT.

The chain recombines TRBV5-3 with TRBJ1-1; D is unresolved. TRBV5-3 is annotated as an ORF whose role is uncertain. Deletions cut 1 base from V and 7 bases from J, with 11 bases between. CDR3 length equals 13 residues. The CDR3 loop reads CARSLRFGDEAFF. In nucleotides, the CDR3 is TGTGCCAGAAGCTTGCGTTTCGGGGATGAAGCTTTCTTT.

This CDR3 reads CASSLGTGDNSPLHF. DNA of the CDR3: TGTGCCAGCAGCTTGGGGACAGGGGATAATTCACCCCTCCACTTT. The rearrangement links TRBV5-4 to TRBJ1-6; 9 nucleotides line up with TRBD1. Per germline, CDR1 SGHNT and CDR2 YYREEE (reference sequence). This CDR3 spans 15 amino acids. Unmatched junction bases numbered 0, after V lost 0 bases and J lost 5 bases.

A note on this clone: The junction does not match germline at one end; this may be a read error. The gene calls are TRBV6-4 and TRBJ1-1; no clear D. CDR3 size: 13 residues. Germline V CDR1 and CDR2: MRHNA, SNTAGT. CDR3 protein: CASSYSEDTEAFF. In nucleotides, the CDR3 is TGTGCCAGCAGTTACTCGGAGGATACTGAAGCTTTCTTT.

The table lists this clone with a count of one. V and J are TRBV6-5 and TRBJ2-7; 7 bases are a match to TRBD2. Germline assignment: CDR1 MNHEY and CDR2 SVGAGI. The V and J ends lost 7 bases and 2 bases, in that order; junction bases with no gene match: 11. This CDR3 is 15 amino acids long. CDR3 sequence (DNA): TGTGCCAGCACCCCGTCCCCAGCGGGGCCCTACGAGCAGTACTTC. Translated, it gives CASTPSPAGPYEQYF.